The entry that follows covers one T cell receptor beta chain sequence. The antigen is unknown. This entry is derived from a study of cytomegalovirus exposure and HLA in healthy donors. PCR used 60 Vbeta primers and 13 Jbeta primers. Generated by immunoSEQ multiplex PCR, the TCRdb table keeps only in-frame clones and is missing some. Of some 120,000 clones listed, about 73% are singletons. General study findings and limits: In an earlier analysis, about 87% or about 30%: the productive usage of most TCR beta V segments. Across HLA loci, a later analysis found differing TCR association rates, with DRB1 most and HLA-C fewest. Reported findings show TCR beta sequences accurately forecast HLA-A and HLA-B alleles in most subjects. It was likely that a cluster of highly shared sequence variants was a sequencing artifact.

Per the germline V gene, CDR1 is SQVTM and CDR2 is ANQGSEA. The ends lost 4 bases at V and 6 bases at J; junction bases unmatched: 5. CDR3 size: 12 residues. The sequencing input was PBMCs. This TCR derives from a woman aged 40 to 50 in good health and CMV-seropositive. This rearrangement joins TRBV29-1 to TRBJ1-2; 7 nucleotides align to TRBD1. The CDR3 loop reads CSVAQGKNGYTF. CDR3 sequence (DNA): TGCAGCGTTGCACAGGGGAAAAATGGCTACACCTTC.